This TCR beta chain was sequenced during a study of cytomegalovirus exposure and HLA in healthy donors. The PCR had 60 Vbeta and 13 Jbeta primers. TCRdb's copy holds only in-frame clones and misses some; the assay was immunoSEQ multiplex PCR. This table has roughly 130,000 clones, around 80% appearing once. In the case of this clone: Its target is unknown.

When sampled, the donors appeared nominally healthy, though they likely had unrecorded immune exposures. Study outcomes and limitations: Later work showed greater clonal expansion in HLA-associated TCR beta chains than in equally common others. As a later analysis revealed, most CMV-associated TCR beta chains appeared HLA-restricted.

Sequences were obtained from PBMCs. The receptor comes from a man aged 50 or older in good health and CMV-seronegative.

The CDR3 sequence is CASSRQGEGYEQYF. CDR3 sequence (DNA): TGCGCCAGCAGTCGACAGGGGGAAGGATACGAGCAGTACTTC. The chain is built from TRBV4-1 and TRBJ2-7; 9 bases fit TRBD1. The CDR3 has 14 residues. The V gene's germline CDR1 is MGHRA and CDR2 YSYEKL. With 6 bases clipped from V and 4 bases from J, the junction kept 7 bases outside the gene matches.